This T cell receptor (beta chain) was found in a study of blood T cells in healthy people across ages. The length of the CDR3 is 15 residues. Germline CDR1 reads DFQATT; CDR2 reads SNEGSKA (reference sequence). Trimming took 0 bases from V and 4 from J, leaving 15 bases between them. It was with a sample-barcoded 5' primer and a J-beta primer mix that a second PCR of about 7 to 12 cycles was run. From the 5' RACE reads, TCRdb called clonotypes with MiXCR, one entry per CDR3 protein. The table records about 1.6 million distinct CDR3 sequences, roughly 30% of them present only once. This clonotype was counted only a few times.

The clonotype originates from a woman in her twenties or thirties in good health. The chain couples TRBV20-1 to TRBJ2-5; D might be TRBD2 (5 bases). Sequenced sample: blood. The CDR3 loop reads CSARDRPGYGETQYF. As DNA, the CDR3 is TGCAGTGCTAGAGATCGACCGGGGTATGGAGAGACCCAGTACTTC.